The TCR beta chain described here comes from a study of blood T cell repertoires in COVID-19. Clones were sequenced by immunoSEQ multiplex PCR, and TCRdb holds only the in-frame ones, with some missing. The data show under 250,000 clones, less than 85% seen once. Those enrolled, adults aged roughly 18 to 90 years, came from fewer than 25 US areas. The sample taken for sequencing was PBMCs or T cells enriched from blood (not recorded which). This clonotype was obtained from a man aged 55 to 70 who had recovered from COVID-19.

The CDR3 sequence is CATSPLAGINSYEQYF. In nucleotides, the CDR3 is TGTGCCACCAGCCCTCTGGCGGGAATCAACTCCTACGAGCAGTACTTC. This chain connects TRBV15 to TRBJ2-7; tentatively, D is TRBD2 (6 bases). The length of the CDR3 is 16 residues. Trimming cost V 5 bases and J 0 bases, with 17 bases left between them. The germline gives CDR1 LNHNV, CDR2 YYDKDF (reference sequence).